A single sample gave rise to the 7 T cell receptor beta chains below, sequenced in a study of OX40 agonist ivuxolimab in advanced cancers. The repertoire was sequenced with immunoSEQ multiplex PCR; TCRdb's copy has only in-frame clones and lacks some. The repertoire holds roughly 18,000 clones, with approximately 80% as singletons. The source material was CD4+ or CD8+ T cells sorted from blood, sampled in a trial of the OX40 agonist ivuxolimab. These receptors were collected from an adult with an advanced solid tumor such as melanoma, head and neck, liver or kidney cancer.

This clone was seen once. The chain joins TRBV11-2 to TRBJ2-7; 7 bases align to TRBD2. The CDR3 has 17 residues. V lost 0 bases and J lost 6; bases outside the gene matches: 14. Germline V CDR1 and CDR2: SGHAT, FQNNGV. DNA for the CDR3: TGTGCCAGCAGCTTAGATCTGGGTGGACTAGTCCCCCGCGAGCAGTACTTC. Translation gives CASSLDLGGLVPREQYF.

V usage is TRBV18 and J usage is TRBJ2-1, with a weak D call TRBD1 (6 bases). Germline lookup yields CDR1 KGHSH and CDR2 LQKENI. Between the trimmed V and J ends, which lost 2 bases and 2 bases, there was a span of 13 bases. CDR3 length equals 16 residues. The CDR3: CASSPRSQGTYNEQFF. In DNA form, the CDR3 reads TGTGCCAGCTCACCAAGATCACAGGGCACCTACAATGAGCAGTTCTTC.

The chain recombines TRBV6-5 with TRBJ1-3, with D perhaps TRBD1 (5 bases). V dropped 2 bases and J dropped 3 bases, with 11 bases sitting between them. CDR1 is MNHEY, CDR2 SVGAGI, per germline. The CDR3 covers 15 residues. CDR3 residues: CASSYGQGYGNTIYF. CDR3 coding DNA: TGTGCCAGCAGTTACGGTCAGGGATATGGAAACACCATATATTTT.

J is TRBJ2-5 and V is TRBV28, with TRBD2 matching 9 bases. The germline gives CDR1 MDHEN, CDR2 SYDVKM. CDR3 length: 15 amino acids. V lost 5 bases and J lost 2; bases outside the gene matches: 6. Here the CDR3 DNA reads TGTGCCAGCAGTACCCTGGCGGGAGGGCAAGAGACCCAGTACTTC. It is translated as CASSTLAGGQETQYF.

V is TRBV28 and J is TRBJ1-2; D may be TRBD1 (5 bases). V shed 6 bases and J shed 8 bases, with 10 bases lying between them. Germline values: CDR1 MDHEN, CDR2 SYDVKM. This CDR3 is 11 amino acids long. CDR3 protein: CASSRDVGYTF. The CDR3 nucleotides are TGTGCCAGCAGCCGGGACGTGGGCTACACCTTC.

The rearrangement links TRBV5-5 to TRBJ1-2; 8 nucleotides match TRBD1. The CDR3 contains 15 residues. In germline, CDR1 is SGHKS, CDR2 YYEKEE (reference sequence). V trimming: 0 bases; J trimming: 4 bases; junction bases outside the gene matches: 5. In nucleotides, the CDR3 is TGTGCCAGCAGCTTGGGACAGGGGAATTTCTATGGCTACACCTTC. This gives the protein CASSLGQGNFYGYTF.

Written as DNA, the CDR3 is TGTGCCAGCAGTTCGAGCCGGGGGCAGCACTATGGCTACACCTTC. Translating gives CASSSSRGQHYGYTF. The V call is TRBV28, the J call TRBJ1-2; D possibly corresponds to TRBD1 (6 bases). V dropped 4 bases and J dropped 3 bases, with 15 bases sitting between them. Germline values: CDR1 MDHEN, CDR2 SYDVKM. This CDR3 is 15 amino acids long.